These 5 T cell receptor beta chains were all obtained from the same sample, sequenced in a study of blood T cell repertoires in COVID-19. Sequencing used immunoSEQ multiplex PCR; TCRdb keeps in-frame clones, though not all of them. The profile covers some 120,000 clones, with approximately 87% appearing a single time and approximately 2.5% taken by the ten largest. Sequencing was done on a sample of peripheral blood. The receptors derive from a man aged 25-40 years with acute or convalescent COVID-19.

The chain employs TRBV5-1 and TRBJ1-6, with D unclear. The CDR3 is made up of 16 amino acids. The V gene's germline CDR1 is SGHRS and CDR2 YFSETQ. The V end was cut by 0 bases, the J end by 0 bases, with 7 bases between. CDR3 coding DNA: TGCGCCAGCAGCTTGGTTGAGAGCTCCTATAATTCACCCCTCCACTTT. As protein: CASSLVESSYNSPLHF.

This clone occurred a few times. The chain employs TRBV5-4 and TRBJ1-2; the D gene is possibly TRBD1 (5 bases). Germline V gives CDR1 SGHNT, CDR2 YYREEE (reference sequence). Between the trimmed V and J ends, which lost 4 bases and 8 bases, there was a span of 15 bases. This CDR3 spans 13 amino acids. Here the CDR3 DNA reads TGTGCCAGCAGCCTGTATCAGGGTTGGGGCTACACCTTC. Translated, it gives CASSLYQGWGYTF.

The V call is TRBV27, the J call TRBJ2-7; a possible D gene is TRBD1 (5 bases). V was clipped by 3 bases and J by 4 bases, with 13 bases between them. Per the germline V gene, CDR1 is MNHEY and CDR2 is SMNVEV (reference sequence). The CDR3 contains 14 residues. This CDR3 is CASSLSVRAYEQYV. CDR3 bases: TGTGCCAGCAGTTTGTCGGTCAGGGCTTACGAGCAGTACGTC.

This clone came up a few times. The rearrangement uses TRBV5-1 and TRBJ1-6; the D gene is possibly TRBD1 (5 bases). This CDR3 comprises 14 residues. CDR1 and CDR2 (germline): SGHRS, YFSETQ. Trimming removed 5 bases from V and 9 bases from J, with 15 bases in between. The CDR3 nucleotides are TGCGCCAGCAGTCAGGGTTCAGCGGGTTCACCCCTCCACTTT. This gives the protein CASSQGSAGSPLHF. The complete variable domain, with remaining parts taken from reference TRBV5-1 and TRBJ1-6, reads KAGVTQTPRYLIKTRGQQVTLSCSPISGHRSVSWYQQTPGQGLQFLFEYFSETQRNKGNFPGRFSGRQFSNSRSEMNVSTLELGDSALYLCASSQGSAGSPLHFGNGTRLTVT.

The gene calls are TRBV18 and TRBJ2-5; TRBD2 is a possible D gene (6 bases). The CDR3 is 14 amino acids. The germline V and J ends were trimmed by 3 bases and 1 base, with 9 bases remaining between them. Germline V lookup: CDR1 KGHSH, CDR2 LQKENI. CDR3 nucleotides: TGTGCCAGCTCACCTACGGGACTCCAAGAGACCCAGTACTTC. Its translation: CASSPTGLQETQYF.